These 19 T cell receptor beta chains were sequenced from one sample in a study of cytomegalovirus exposure and HLA in healthy donors. The method was immunoSEQ multiplex PCR; TCRdb's version includes in-frame clones alone and lacks a portion of them. This sample carries 150,000 to 200,000 clones, approximately 96% of them seen once, and the ten largest clones take more than 0.7%. Sequencing was performed on PBMCs. All receptors come from a woman under 30 in good health and CMV-seronegative.

The rearrangement links TRBV11-1 to TRBJ2-5, with D uncertain. The CDR3 totals 15 residues. The ends were cut back, 2 bases at V and 5 bases at J, with 15 bases in the middle. Germline lookup yields CDR1 SGHAT and CDR2 FQDESV (reference sequence). CDR3 in amino acids: CASSLNRAPQETQYF. In nucleotides, the CDR3 is TGTGCCAGCAGCTTAAACCGAGCGCCCCAGGAGACCCAGTACTTC.

J is TRBJ2-3 and V is TRBV5-1, with 9 nucleotides matching TRBD2. V lost 0 bases and J lost 2; bases outside the gene matches: 4. The CDR3 has 16 residues. Per germline, CDR1 SGHRS and CDR2 YFSETQ. Here the CDR3 DNA reads TGCGCCAGCAGCTTGGTCGGGACTAGCTTCACAGATACGCAGTATTTT. This translates into CASSLVGTSFTDTQYF.

The chain recombines TRBV5-1 with TRBJ1-4; no clear D gene. Trimming cost V 0 bases and J 5 bases, with 8 bases left between them. Germline V lookup: CDR1 SGHRS, CDR2 YFSETQ. This CDR3 comprises 14 residues. Here the CDR3 DNA reads TGCGCCAGCAGCTTGGAACAGTGGAATGAAAAACTGTTTTTT. Its protein product is CASSLEQWNEKLFF.

The genes are TRBV6-6 and TRBJ2-1; 8 nucleotides align to TRBD1. The V and J ends lost 7 bases and 4 bases, in that order; junction bases with no gene match: 12. Germline V gene lookup returns CDR1 MNHNY and CDR2 SVGAGI (reference sequence). The CDR3 contains 16 residues. The CDR3 loop is CASTDPPGTGYNEQFF. The CDR3 nucleotides are TGTGCCAGCACCGACCCCCCCGGGACAGGTTACAATGAGCAGTTCTTC.

The J gene is TRBJ2-2, the V gene TRBV9, with a possible D match to TRBD1 (5 bases). From germline, CDR1 is SGDLS and CDR2 YYNGEE. This CDR3 region has 14 residues. The germline V and J ends were trimmed by 0 bases and 8 bases, with 11 bases remaining between them. The CDR3 region is CASSVVGDSGELFF. In DNA form, the CDR3 reads TGTGCCAGCAGCGTAGTAGGGGATTCGGGGGAGCTGTTTTTT.

The chain links TRBV7-2 to TRBJ2-5, with D perhaps TRBD2 (8 bases). Per germline, CDR1 SGHTA and CDR2 FQGNSA. V was pared by 5 bases and J by 5 bases, with 24 bases between. This CDR3 has 17 residues. The CDR3 DNA follows: TGTGCCAGCAGCCCAGAGGGGGCGGGGGGCCGGTGGGAGACCCAGTACTTC. Its translation is CASSPEGAGGRWETQYF.

The V gene is TRBV30, the J gene TRBJ2-3; 7 bases match TRBD1. CDR3 size: 13 residues. V gave up 4 bases and J gave up 6 bases; unmatched junction bases: 7. Germline values: CDR1 GTSNPN, CDR2 SVGIG (reference sequence). The CDR3 region has the DNA TGTGCCTGGAATGAGGGGGCCGGGGATACGCAGTATTTT. This codes for CAWNEGAGDTQYF.

V gene TRBV4-1 combines with J gene TRBJ2-1, with no clear D. Looked up from germline, CDR1 is MGHRA and CDR2 is YSYEKL. Trimming took off 6 bases at V and 0 bases at J, with 12 bases between the two ends. This CDR3 spans 15 amino acids. CDR3 loop: CASRSQVGSYNEQFF. CDR3 sequence (DNA): TGCGCCAGCAGGTCTCAGGTGGGCTCCTACAATGAGCAGTTCTTC.

This chain links TRBV5-1 with TRBJ2-3; TRBD1 matches 7 bases. The CDR3 has 15 amino acids. J lost 4 bases, V lost 9 bases, and 14 bases had no gene match. Germline V gene sequence: CDR1 SGHRS, CDR2 YFSETQ. CDR3 loop: CATQLTGAPSDTQYF. The CDR3 DNA is TGCGCCACCCAACTTACAGGGGCCCCCTCAGATACGCAGTATTTT.

The chain is built from TRBV4-3 and TRBJ1-2; weak D call: TRBD1 (5 bases). CDR3 length: 15 amino acids. The germline V and J ends were trimmed by 0 bases and 4 bases, with 12 bases remaining between them. The V gene's germline CDR1 is LGHNA and CDR2 YSLEER. The CDR3 protein is CASSQDSRGRYGYTF. CDR3 DNA: TGCGCCAGCAGCCAAGATTCAAGGGGCCGCTATGGCTACACCTTC.

The chain joins TRBV13 to TRBJ2-3; TRBD2 matches at 8 bases. The CDR3 contains 13 residues. Germline CDR1 PRHDT, CDR2 FYEKMQ (reference sequence). The V gene end was trimmed by 0 bases and the J gene end by 10 bases; junction bases not matched to a gene: 3. This CDR3 reads CASSLGSGGAQYF. In nucleotides, the CDR3 is TGTGCCAGCAGCTTAGGGTCGGGGGGGGCGCAGTATTTT. Based on the CDR3 plus reference TRBV13 and TRBJ2-3, the full variable domain is AAGVIQSPRHLIKEKRETATLKCYPIPRHDTVYWYQQGPGQDPQFLISFYEKMQSDKGSIPDRFSAQQFSDYHSELNMSSLELGDSALYFCASSLGSGGAQYFGPGTRLTVL.

This clone came up once. The chain has TRBV4-2 and TRBJ1-5, with D perhaps matching TRBD1 (6 bases). The CDR3 totals 16 residues. Germline lookup yields CDR1 LGHNA and CDR2 YNFKEQ. V lost 0 bases and J lost 7, with 16 bases in between. The CDR3 reads CASSQEGGQGGQPQHF. CDR3 sequence (DNA): TGTGCCAGCAGCCAAGAGGGGGGGCAGGGTGGGCAGCCCCAGCATTTT.

V is TRBV15 and J is TRBJ1-1; a possible D gene is TRBD1 (6 bases). Per the germline V gene, CDR1 is LNHNV and CDR2 is YYDKDF (reference sequence). The CDR3 has 18 residues. The V and J ends lost 3 bases and 1 base respectively, with 21 bases between them. The DNA for the CDR3 is TGTGCCACCAGCAGTCTCAGGGGAAGCGGGGTTAGGAACACTGAAGCTTTCTTT. This sequence encodes CATSSLRGSGVRNTEAFF.

This chain uses TRBV7-3 with TRBJ2-1; 8 bases are a match to TRBD2. Germline assignment: CDR1 SGHTA and CDR2 FQGTGA. The CDR3 has 16 residues. V was clipped by 2 bases and J by 1 base; unmatched bases: 4. CDR3 protein: CASSLLAGGSYNEQFF. For the CDR3, the DNA is TGTGCCAGCAGCTTATTGGCGGGGGGATCCTACAATGAGCAGTTCTTC.

This clone was seen just once. The same CDR3 can be traced to other DNA sequences in this sample. The rearrangement uses TRBV5-1 and TRBJ2-1, with D uncertain. The CDR3 loop spans 14 amino acids. CDR1 and CDR2 from the germline V gene are SGHRS and YFSETQ. V was trimmed by 0 bases and J by 1 base, leaving 5 bases between them. CDR3 in DNA: TGCGCCAGCAGCTTGGGGGCGTCCTACAATGAGCAGTTCTTC. This gives the protein CASSLGASYNEQFF.

This chain connects TRBV7-8 to TRBJ1-5; possibly TRBD1 for D (5 bases). Germline CDR1 and CDR2: SGHVS and FQNEAQ. Trimming stripped 1 base from V and 0 bases from J, with 7 bases between. The CDR3 has 15 residues. CDR3 loop: CASSLDRTSNQPQHF. DNA for the CDR3: TGTGCCAGCAGCTTAGACAGGACTAGCAATCAGCCCCAGCATTTT.

V and J are TRBV19 and TRBJ1-1; D gene unclear. The CDR3 covers 14 residues. Germline CDR1 is LNHDA and CDR2 is SQIVND (reference sequence). Trimming removed 4 bases from V and 5 bases from J, with 14 bases in between. The CDR3 sequence: CASSRTGSGTEAFF. DNA for the CDR3: TGTGCCAGTAGTAGAACGGGGTCGGGGACTGAAGCTTTCTTT.

The chain joins TRBV7-2 to TRBJ1-6, with 8 bases aligning to TRBD1. The J segment lost 10 bases and the V segment lost 5 bases, leaving 13 bases of the junction unmatched. Per the germline V gene, CDR1 is SGHTA and CDR2 is FQGNSA. The CDR3 has 16 residues. The CDR3, as DNA: TGTGCCAGCAGCCCTCGGACAGGGAGTTTAGGATCACCCCTCCACTTT. Protein product: CASSPRTGSLGSPLHF. The full variable domain, completed using reference TRBV7-2 and TRBJ1-6, is GAGVSQSPSNKVTEKGKDVELRCDPISGHTALYWYRQSLGQGLEFLIYFQGNSAPDKSGLPSDRFSAERTGGSVSTLTIQRTQQEDSAVYLCASSPRTGSLGSPLHFGNGTRLTVT.

On this clone itself: A far larger clone is just one base off, so this is likely a read error. The gene calls are TRBV4-1 and TRBJ1-6; a possible D gene is TRBD1 (6 bases). The CDR3 has 14 residues. Trimming removed 4 bases at V and 9 bases at J, with 13 bases between. Germline CDR1 reads MGHRA; CDR2 reads YSYEKL. The CDR3 bases are TGCGCCAGCAGCCCGAGGACAGAGTGTTCACCCCTCCACTTT. Its protein is CASSPRTECSPLHF.